This is a list of T cell receptor beta chains from one sample in a study of T-cell reconstitution after alpha-beta-depleted transplantation in children. One entry per CDR3 protein, called by TCRdb with MiXCR from the PCR reads. The table shows about 300,000 distinct CDR3 sequences, with around 9.1% occurring only once. Source: PBMCs, taken before TCRalphabeta/CD19-depleted stem cell transplant. The receptors were gathered from a boy younger than two with acute myeloid leukemia, due to receive a stem cell transplant. Each CDR3 is given with its conserved first and last residue. The order of the fields is CDR3 protein, CDR3 DNA, clone size, V gene, D gene, J gene. A D gene is named only where the DNA matches it firmly. The size entry is marked missing in some rows and otherwise reads once, few, many or a size class.

CDR3: CAIRGGGTDTQYF; DNA: TGTGCCATCAGGGGGGGGGGCACAGATACGCAGTATTTT; size: NA; V: TRBV10-3; D: TRBD2; J: TRBJ2-3
CDR3: CASSPTGQWAKNIQYF; DNA: TGTGCCAGCTCACCCACGGGCCAGTGGGCCAAAAACATTCAGTACTTC; size: NA; V: TRBV18; D: NA; J: TRBJ2-4
CDR3: CASSLRTSGRAADTQYF; DNA: TGTGCCAGCAGCCTGAGAACTAGCGGGAGGGCCGCTGATACGCAGTATTTT; size: NA; V: TRBV11-2; D: TRBD2; J: TRBJ2-3
CDR3: CASSLAGGSNYGYTF; DNA: TGCGCCAGCAGCTTGGCGGGGGGGTCTAACTATGGCTACACCTTC; size: many; V: TRBV5-1; D: NA; J: TRBJ1-2
CDR3: CASRPGLAGEYNEQFF; DNA: TGTGCCAGCAGACCCGGACTAGCGGGAGAATACAATGAGCAGTTCTTC; size: NA; V: TRBV6-2/TRBV6-3; D: TRBD2; J: TRBJ2-1
CDR3: CSARLAYEQYF; DNA: TGCAGTGCTAGACTAGCCTACGAGCAGTACTTC; size: many; V: TRBV20-1; D: NA; J: TRBJ2-7
CDR3: CATSRDWGVNSPLHF; DNA: TGTGCCACCAGCAGAGATTGGGGCGTGAATTCACCCCTCCACTTT; size: many; V: TRBV15; D: NA; J: TRBJ1-6
CDR3: CASSPLRGEQYF; DNA: TGTGCCAGTAGCCCTCTCCGTGGCGAGCAGTACTTC; size: NA; V: TRBV19; D: NA; J: TRBJ2-7
CDR3: CSAYSGQGENYGYTF; DNA: TGCAGCGCATATTCAGGACAGGGGGAGAACTATGGCTACACCTTC; size: few; V: TRBV29-1; D: TRBD1; J: TRBJ1-2
CDR3: CASSILGTYEQYF; DNA: TGTGCCAGCAGTATCCTAGGGACCTACGAGCAGTACTTC; size: many; V: TRBV28; D: NA; J: TRBJ2-7
CDR3: CSAARTEPYEQYF; DNA: TGCAGTGCGGCAAGGACGGAGCCCTACGAGCAGTACTTC; size: many; V: TRBV20-1; D: NA; J: TRBJ2-7
CDR3: CASSLGQGVLSYEQYF; DNA: TGTGCCAGCAGCTTAGGACAGGGGGTACTCTCCTACGAGCAGTACTTC; size: NA; V: TRBV7-9; D: TRBD1; J: TRBJ2-7
CDR3: CASSVDGRNTEAFF; DNA: TGCGCCAGCAGCGTAGACGGGAGGAACACTGAAGCTTTCTTT; size: NA; V: TRBV5-1; D: NA; J: TRBJ1-1
CDR3: CSARGTGRVNEKLFF; DNA: TGCAGTGCTAGAGGGACAGGACGGGTTAATGAAAAACTGTTTTTT; size: many; V: TRBV20-1; D: TRBD1; J: TRBJ1-4
CDR3: CASSSLAGGGEQFF; DNA: TGTGCCAGCAGCTCGCTAGCGGGGGGCGGTGAGCAGTTCTTC; size: many; V: TRBV12-3/TRBV12-4; D: TRBD2; J: TRBJ2-1
CDR3: CASSARAGGFTDTQYF; DNA: TGTGCCAGCAGTGCACGTGCGGGGGGGTTCACAGATACGCAGTATTTT; size: many; V: TRBV6-1; D: TRBD2; J: TRBJ2-3
CDR3: CSVGTGYEQYF; DNA: TGCAGCGTTGGGACAGGGTACGAGCAGTACTTC; size: NA; V: TRBV29-1; D: TRBD1; J: TRBJ2-7
CDR3: CASSVQGVSYGYTF; DNA: TGTGCCAGCAGTGTCCAGGGTGTAAGCTATGGCTACACCTTC; size: NA; V: TRBV25-1; D: NA; J: TRBJ1-2
CDR3: CASSFGNRVHEQYF; DNA: TGTGCCAGCAGCTTCGGGAACAGGGTGCACGAGCAGTACTTC; size: many; V: TRBV7-2; D: NA; J: TRBJ2-7
CDR3: CAISGGQGATYNEQFF; DNA: TGTGCCATCAGTGGGGGACAGGGGGCGACGTACAATGAGCAGTTCTTC; size: many; V: TRBV10-3; D: TRBD1; J: TRBJ2-1
CDR3: CASTQVNTGELFF; DNA: TGTGCCAGCACACAGGTCAACACCGGGGAGCTGTTTTTT; size: many; V: TRBV3-1; D: NA; J: TRBJ2-2
CDR3: CASSQDIRQGVTDTQYF; DNA: TGCGCCAGCAGCCAAGACATTCGACAGGGGGTGACAGATACGCAGTATTTT; size: many; V: TRBV4-3; D: TRBD1; J: TRBJ2-3
CDR3: CASSLEASTYEQYF; DNA: TGTGCCAGCAGCTTAGAGGCCTCGACCTACGAGCAGTACTTC; size: NA; V: TRBV7-9; D: NA; J: TRBJ2-7
CDR3: CASILTTDTQYF; DNA: TGTGCCAGCATCTTGACGACAGATACGCAGTATTTT; size: many; V: TRBV5-4; D: NA; J: TRBJ2-3
CDR3: CASSQGLAGVQESDF; DNA: TGTGCCAGCAGCCAAGGACTAGCGGGAGTTCAAGAATCCGACTTC; size: many; V: TRBV6-5; D: TRBD2; J: TRBJ2-1
CDR3: CASSPSAGLATYEQYF; DNA: TGTGCCAGCAGCCCATCGGCGGGACTAGCGACCTACGAGCAGTACTTC; size: NA; V: TRBV7-9; D: TRBD2; J: TRBJ2-7